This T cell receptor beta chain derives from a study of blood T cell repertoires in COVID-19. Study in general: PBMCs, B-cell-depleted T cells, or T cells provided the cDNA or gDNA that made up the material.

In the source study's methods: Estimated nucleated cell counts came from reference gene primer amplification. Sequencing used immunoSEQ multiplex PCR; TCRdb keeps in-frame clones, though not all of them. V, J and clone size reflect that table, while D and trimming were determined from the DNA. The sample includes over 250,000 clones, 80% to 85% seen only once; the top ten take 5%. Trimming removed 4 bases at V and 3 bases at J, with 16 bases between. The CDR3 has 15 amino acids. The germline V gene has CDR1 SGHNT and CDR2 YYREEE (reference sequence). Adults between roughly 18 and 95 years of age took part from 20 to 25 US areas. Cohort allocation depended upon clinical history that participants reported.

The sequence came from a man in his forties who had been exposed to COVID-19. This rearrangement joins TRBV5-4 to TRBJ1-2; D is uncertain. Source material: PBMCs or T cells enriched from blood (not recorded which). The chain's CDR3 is CASSPETNLHYGYTF. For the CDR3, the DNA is TGTGCCAGCAGCCCAGAGACAAATTTGCACTATGGCTACACCTTC. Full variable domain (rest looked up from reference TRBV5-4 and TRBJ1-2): ETGVTQSPTHLIKTRGQQVTLRCSSQSGHNTVSWYQQALGQGPQFIFQYYREEENGRGNFPPRFSGLQFPNYSSELNVNALELDDSALYLCASSPETNLHYGYTFGSGTRLTVV.